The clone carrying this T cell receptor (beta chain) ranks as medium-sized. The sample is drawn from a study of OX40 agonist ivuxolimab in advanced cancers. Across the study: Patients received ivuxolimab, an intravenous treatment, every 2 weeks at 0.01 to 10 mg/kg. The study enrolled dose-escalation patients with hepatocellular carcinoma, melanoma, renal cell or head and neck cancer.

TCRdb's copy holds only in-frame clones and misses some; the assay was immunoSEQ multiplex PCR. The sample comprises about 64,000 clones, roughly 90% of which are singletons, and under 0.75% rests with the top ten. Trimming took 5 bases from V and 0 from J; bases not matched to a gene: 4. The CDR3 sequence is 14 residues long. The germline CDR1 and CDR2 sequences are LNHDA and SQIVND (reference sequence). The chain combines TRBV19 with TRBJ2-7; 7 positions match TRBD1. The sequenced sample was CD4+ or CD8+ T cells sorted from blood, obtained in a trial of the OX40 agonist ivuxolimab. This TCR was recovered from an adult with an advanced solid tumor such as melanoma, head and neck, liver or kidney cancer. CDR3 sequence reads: CASSDKGASYEQYF. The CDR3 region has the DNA TGTGCCAGTAGTGACAAGGGGGCCTCCTACGAGCAGTACTTC.